A single sample gave rise to the 19 T cell receptor beta chains below, sequenced in a study of response to subunit inactivated influenza vaccine. TCRdb reprocessed the RT-PCR reads via MiXCR and lists one record per CDR3 protein. The sample lists roughly 630,000 distinct CDR3 sequences; around 13% were seen once. Sequences were derived from PBMCs from blood, sampled less than 15 days before vaccination. The source is a man aged 50-59 years who received an inactivated influenza vaccine.

This clonotype has a handful of counts. The chain links TRBV20-1 to TRBJ1-5, with D maybe TRBD1 (5 bases). The ends were cut back, 6 bases at V and 0 bases at J, with 15 bases in the middle. This CDR3 contains 15 residues. The V gene's germline CDR1 is DFQATT and CDR2 SNEGSKA (reference sequence). The CDR3 DNA is TGCAGTGCCGCTTGGGACGGGGATAGCAATCAGCCCCAGCATTTT. Encoded protein: CSAAWDGDSNQPQHF.

The V and J genes are TRBV5-1 and TRBJ2-1; D unresolved. The CDR3 runs 15 residues. The germline V and J ends were trimmed by 0 bases and 6 bases, with 13 bases remaining between them. Germline assignment: CDR1 SGHRS and CDR2 YFSETQ. The CDR3 region is CASSLAGWWVNEQFF. DNA of the CDR3: TGCGCCAGCAGCTTGGCCGGATGGTGGGTCAATGAGCAGTTCTTC.

This clonotype was recorded many times. The rearrangement joins TRBV11-2 to TRBJ2-3; 9 nucleotides line up with TRBD1. Germline V gene data show CDR1 as SGHAT and CDR2 as FQNNGV. The V segment lost 6 bases and the J segment 4 bases; nucleotides outside the gene matches: 8. The CDR3 has 15 amino acids. CDR3 in DNA: TGTGCCAGCAGTTCACAGGGGGCCGGTCCAGATACGCAGTATTTT. It is translated as CASSSQGAGPDTQYF.

This clonotype was seen at least ten times. This chain joins TRBV27 and TRBJ1-6; D gene ambiguous. This CDR3 has 16 amino acids. V shed 0 bases and J shed 7 bases, with 13 bases lying between them. CDR1 MNHEY and CDR2 SMNVEV come from the germline V gene (reference sequence). The CDR3 DNA reads as TGTGCCAGCAGTTTATCGGCCTTCAGCGCCAATTCACCCCTCCACTTT. As protein: CASSLSAFSANSPLHF.

This rearrangement joins TRBV5-1 to TRBJ2-5; D is undetermined. This CDR3 region has 11 residues. Germline V CDR1 and CDR2: SGHRS, YFSETQ. The ends were cut back, 0 bases at V and 10 bases at J, with 7 bases in the middle. In nucleotides, the CDR3 is TGCGCCAGCAGCTTGGGTGTGGTCCAGTACTTC. It specifies CASSLGVVQYF.

This chain joins TRBV7-2 and TRBJ1-1, with a weak D call TRBD1 (6 bases). The CDR3 consists of 16 residues. Trimming cost V 5 bases and J 5 bases, with 21 bases left between them. Germline assignment: CDR1 SGHTA and CDR2 FQGNSA. The CDR3 spells CASSIVVSGGHTEAFF. DNA of the CDR3: TGTGCCAGCAGCATAGTCGTCAGCGGGGGGCATACTGAAGCTTTCTTT.

This chain uses TRBV18 with TRBJ2-3; no clear D. This CDR3 spans 15 amino acids. Germline V gene lookup returns CDR1 KGHSH and CDR2 LQKENI. V was cut by 2 bases and J by 0 bases, with 9 bases left in between. DNA of the CDR3: TGTGCCAGCTCACCAAGGTCCAAGAGCACAGATACGCAGTATTTT. It codes for CASSPRSKSTDTQYF.

This clonotype was detected only a few times. The chain is built from TRBV10-3 and TRBJ2-3; no definite D call. CDR1 is ENHRY, CDR2 SYGVKD, per germline. The V and J ends lost 4 bases and 6 bases respectively, with 11 bases between them. This CDR3 is 13 amino acids long. The CDR3 here is CAISVQEGDTQYF. In nucleotides, the CDR3 is TGTGCCATCAGTGTTCAGGAAGGGGATACGCAGTATTTT.

Worth noting for this clonotype: A much more abundant neighbour one base away suggests this may be a read error. This chain connects TRBV7-2 to TRBJ2-7; 9 bases match TRBD2. There are 15 residues in the CDR3. With V trimmed by 1 base and J by 2 bases, 3 bases remained unmatched. Germline values: CDR1 SGHTA, CDR2 FQGNSA. The CDR3 nucleotides read TGTGCCAGCAGCTTAGGGGCTAGCGGGACCTACGAGCAGTACTTC. Amino acid sequence: CASSLGASGTYEQYF. The full variable domain, with the rest looked up from reference TRBV7-2 and TRBJ2-7, is GAGVSQSPSNKVTEKGKDVELRCDPISGHTALYWYRQSLGQGLEFLIYFQGNSAPDKSGLPSDRFSAERTGGSVSTLTIQRTQQEDSAVYLCASSLGASGTYEQYFGPGTRLTVT.

The rearrangement links TRBV12-3 or TRBV12-4 to TRBJ1-2; unclear D gene. Trimming cost V 10 bases and J 4 bases, with 16 bases left between them. The CDR3 loop spans 13 amino acids. The chain's CDR3 is CATQTAGGYGYTF. The CDR3 coding sequence is TGTGCCACCCAGACGGCGGGAGGCTATGGCTACACCTTC.

This clonotype has more than one count but fewer than ten. The chain recombines TRBV7-2 with TRBJ1-4; D is unresolved. V shed 3 bases and J shed 0 bases, with 8 bases lying between them. Germline assignment: CDR1 SGHTA and CDR2 FQGNSA. The CDR3 contains 15 residues. The DNA of the CDR3 is TGTGCCAGCAGCTTCCAGGTGGCAACTAATGAAAAACTGTTTTTT. Protein: CASSFQVATNEKLFF.

The chain uses TRBV12-3 or TRBV12-4 and TRBJ2-2, with D unclear. V shed 1 base and J shed 4 bases, with 10 bases lying between them. This CDR3 region has 15 residues. The CDR3 bases are TGTGCCAGCAGTTTAGGGCTGCCGGGCACCGGGGAGCTGTTTTTT. Translation: CASSLGLPGTGELFF.

This clonotype was recorded many times. V usage is TRBV12-3 or TRBV12-4 and J usage is TRBJ2-1, with D possibly matching TRBD1 (5 bases). With 6 bases removed from V and 8 bases from J, the gap between germline ends came to 20 bases. This CDR3 comprises 15 residues. CDR3 in DNA: TGTGCCAGCAGCCCCGGCGGAGCCCAGGGCGATGAGCAGTTCTTC. Its protein is CASSPGGAQGDEQFF.

As to this clonotype: A much bigger clone sits one base away, suggesting this may be a read error. V and J are TRBV5-1 and TRBJ2-5, with TRBD1 matching over 10 bases. Germline trimming cut 4 bases from V and 5 bases from J; bases unmatched to any gene: 17. Germline V CDR1 and CDR2: SGHRS, YFSETQ. CDR3 length: 18 amino acids. This CDR3 is CASSPVQGQGRMVETQYF. The CDR3 DNA sequence: TGCGCCAGCAGCCCTGTCCAGGGACAGGGGAGGATGGTTGAGACCCAGTACTTC. Based on the CDR3 plus reference TRBV5-1 and TRBJ2-5, the full variable domain is KAGVTQTPRYLIKTRGQQVTLSCSPISGHRSVSWYQQTPGQGLQFLFEYFSETQRNKGNFPGRFSGRQFSNSRSEMNVSTLELGDSALYLCASSPVQGQGRMVETQYFGPGTRLLVL.

DNA of the CDR3: TGCGCCAGCAGCCCGCTCCTGGGGCCCGTAGCGGAGCAGTACTTC. Its translation is CASSPLLGPVAEQYF. The chain is built from TRBV4-3 and TRBJ2-7; D tentatively reads TRBD1 or TRBD2 (5 bases each). Germline CDR1 is LGHNA and CDR2 is YSLEER. V was pared by 4 bases and J by 7 bases, with 20 bases between. The CDR3 loop spans 15 amino acids.

This chain joins TRBV29-1 and TRBJ2-1; D is unclear. Trimming pared 7 bases from V and 6 bases from J, leaving 10 bases between. The CDR3 spans 11 residues. Germline loops: CDR1 SQVTM, CDR2 ANQGSEA. The CDR3 nucleotides read TGCAGCGCCGTGAGGCCCAATGAGCAGTTCTTC. The encoded protein is CSAVRPNEQFF.

The gene calls are TRBV10-2 and TRBJ2-7; 9 nucleotides agree with TRBD1. The V and J ends lost 6 bases and 7 bases, in that order; junction bases with no gene match: 13. Germline V CDR1 and CDR2: WSHSY, SAAADI. The CDR3 is 15 amino acids. The CDR3 reads CASSRTGALGFEQYF. The DNA for the CDR3 is TGCGCCAGCAGCCGGACAGGGGCCCTGGGGTTTGAGCAGTACTTC.

This clonotype was observed a few times. The chain links TRBV12-3 or TRBV12-4 to TRBJ1-4, with 7 bases fitting TRBD1. There are 15 residues in the CDR3. With 2 bases clipped from V and 8 bases from J, the junction kept 8 bases outside the gene matches. CDR3 residues: CASSLRQGQREKLFF. The CDR3 DNA follows: TGTGCCAGCAGTTTAAGACAGGGCCAACGAGAAAAACTGTTTTTT.

The chain joins TRBV6-5 to TRBJ2-5, with 9 bases aligning to TRBD2. V shed 0 bases and J 3 bases; nucleotides not matched to a gene: 5. Germline loops: CDR1 MNHEY, CDR2 SVGAGI. CDR3 length equals 16 residues. The chain's CDR3 is CASSYSASGAKETQYF. As DNA, the CDR3 is TGTGCCAGCAGTTACTCGGCTAGCGGGGCGAAAGAGACCCAGTACTTC.